The 27 T cell receptor beta chains reported below all come from one sample, sequenced in a study of T cells in Graves' hyperthyroidism and ophthalmopathy. Amplification yielded TCR beta CDR3 regions, with RNA transcripts as the source. The HTBI primer set drove a first-round RT-PCR of the TCR CDR3. TCRdb reanalysed the multiplex PCR reads using MiXCR and keeps one entry per CDR3 protein. This table holds 300,000 to 450,000 distinct CDR3 sequences, about 14% found once. Sequencing was done on a sample of blood. The origin of the receptors is a woman in her 30s with Graves' ophthalmopathy.

This clonotype was seen many times. This rearrangement joins TRBV27 to TRBJ2-5; D not resolved. In germline, CDR1 is MNHEY, CDR2 SMNVEV (reference sequence). The length of the CDR3 is 13 residues. V shed 5 bases and J shed 0 bases, with 7 bases lying between them. The CDR3 loop reads CASSPYDQETQYF. The CDR3 nucleotides are TGTGCCAGCAGTCCGTATGACCAAGAGACCCAGTACTTC.

This clonotype was detected ten times or more. V is TRBV28 and J is TRBJ1-1, with 10 nucleotides matching TRBD1. This CDR3 is built from 13 residues. J was trimmed by 3 bases and V by 7 bases; bases with no gene match: 2. Per germline, CDR1 MDHEN and CDR2 SYDVKM. CDR3 nucleotides: TGTGCCAGCAAGGGGACAGGGGACACTGAAGCTTTCTTT. This encodes CASKGTGDTEAFF.

The V and J genes are TRBV7-2 and TRBJ2-3, with TRBD2 matching over 9 bases. Per germline, CDR1 SGHTA and CDR2 FQGNSA. The CDR3 consists of 16 residues. V lost 1 base, J lost 6 bases, and 8 bases stayed unmatched. The CDR3 region has the DNA TGTGCCAGCAGCTTAGGGCGGGGCGGGGGGGTGGATACGCAGTATTTT. Its protein product is CASSLGRGGGVDTQYF.

This clonotype was counted at least ten times. The rearrangement joins TRBV2 to TRBJ2-1; D is uncertain. Germline V gene data show CDR1 as SNHLY and CDR2 as FYNNEI. This CDR3 has 11 amino acids. The V gene lost 8 bases and the J gene lost 2 bases, with 4 bases spanning the gap. For the CDR3, the DNA is TGTGCCAGCCCAGCCTACAATGAGCAGTTCTTC. Translation: CASPAYNEQFF.

This clonotype appeared a single time. V usage is TRBV9 and J usage is TRBJ1-3; D gene uncertain. The CDR3 covers 16 residues. The V and J ends lost 0 bases and 0 bases respectively, with 10 bases between them. Germline CDR1 reads SGDLS; CDR2 reads YYNGEE. The CDR3 spells CASSVEIQSSGNTIYF. CDR3 DNA sequence: TGTGCCAGCAGCGTAGAGATTCAGAGCTCTGGAAACACCATATATTTT.

This clonotype appeared many times. The genes are TRBV11-2 and TRBJ1-1; the D is unclear. The V gene's germline CDR1 is SGHAT and CDR2 FQNNGV. Deletions cut 3 bases from V and 4 bases from J, with 12 bases between. The CDR3 runs 14 residues. CDR3 sequence (DNA): TGTGCCAGCAGCTTCGGAGGGCCGGGCACTGAAGCTTTCTTT. This codes for CASSFGGPGTEAFF.

There are many counts of this clonotype. The chain recombines TRBV18 with TRBJ2-7; 8 bases map to TRBD2. The CDR3 totals 14 residues. Losses at the gene ends were 2 bases for V and 2 bases for J; bases not matched to a gene: 2. Germline values: CDR1 KGHSH, CDR2 LQKENI. Here the CDR3 reads CASSPKRGTYEQYF. CDR3 sequence (DNA): TGTGCCAGCTCACCAAAGCGGGGGACCTACGAGCAGTACTTC.

This rearrangement joins TRBV6-2 or TRBV6-3 to TRBJ2-7; no clear D. Germline V gives CDR1 MNHEY, CDR2 SVGEGT. The CDR3 contains 15 residues. V lost 6 bases, J lost 2 bases, and 17 bases lay in between. The CDR3 DNA follows: TGTGCCAGCAGCCTAAGGATAACAGCTACCTACGAGCAGTACTTC. Amino acids: CASSLRITATYEQYF.

This clonotype was seen many times. This chain links TRBV9 with TRBJ2-7; D is perhaps TRBD2 (6 bases). Trimming removed 2 bases at V and 2 bases at J, with 11 bases between. Per the germline V gene, CDR1 is SGDLS and CDR2 is YYNGEE. This CDR3 has 14 residues. The CDR3 spells CASSVYGGAYEQYF. In DNA form, the CDR3 reads TGTGCCAGCAGCGTGTATGGCGGGGCCTACGAGCAGTACTTC.

With regard to this clonotype: The junction differs from germline at one of its ends, possibly a read error. The J gene is TRBJ1-1, the V gene TRBV5-1, with a tentative D call TRBD1 (6 bases). The CDR3 runs 16 residues. Germline-derived CDR1 and CDR2 are SGHRS and YFSETQ. In DNA form, the CDR3 reads TGTGCCAGCAGCTTGGCGGGGGCCGCTCGGAACACTGAAGCTTTCTTT. The encoded protein is CASSLAGAARNTEAFF.

The chain combines TRBV5-6 with TRBJ2-1; D ambiguous. Trimming removed 4 bases at V and 8 bases at J, with 10 bases between. The CDR3 runs to 12 residues. The germline gives CDR1 SGHDT, CDR2 YYEEEE. The CDR3 DNA follows: TGTGCCAGCAGCGTAGTATCCGATGAGCAGTTCTTC. The encoded protein is CASSVVSDEQFF.

A remark on this clonotype: This may be a read error, as it is one base from a much larger clone. V and J are TRBV20-1 and TRBJ2-1; a possible D gene is TRBD2 (6 bases). Trimming cost V 3 bases and J 2 bases, with 20 bases left between them. Germline loops: CDR1 DFQATT, CDR2 SNEGSKA (reference sequence). The CDR3 extends over 17 amino acids. The CDR3 DNA follows: TGCAGTGCTAGTGCCGGGACTCCCTTTAACCCCTACAATGAGCAGTTCTTC. Its protein product is CSASAGTPFNPYNEQFF.

This clonotype was seen a few times. The genes are TRBV11-1 and TRBJ1-5, with a tentative D call TRBD1 (5 bases). Germline CDR1 is SGHAT and CDR2 is FQDESV (reference sequence). The ends were cut back, 1 base at V and 6 bases at J, with 10 bases in the middle. This CDR3 has 14 amino acids. This chain's CDR3 is CASSLDGGVQPQHF. The DNA for the CDR3 is TGTGCCAGCAGCTTAGATGGGGGTGTTCAGCCCCAGCATTTT.

This clonotype was seen a few times. The chain has TRBV2 and TRBJ1-3; D gene uncertain. The CDR3 sequence is 13 residues long. Germline lookup yields CDR1 SNHLY and CDR2 FYNNEI. Trimming pared 4 bases from V and 0 bases from J, leaving 4 bases between. The CDR3 region is CASSAYSGNTIYF. The CDR3 coding sequence is TGTGCCAGCAGTGCGTACTCTGGAAACACCATATATTTT.

This clonotype was seen at least ten times. The gene calls are TRBV2 and TRBJ2-7; possibly TRBD1 for D (5 bases). Germline V gene lookup returns CDR1 SNHLY and CDR2 FYNNEI. Trimming left V 2 bases short and J 5 bases short, with 13 bases between. The CDR3 runs 14 residues. CDR3 loop: CASSENRLRDEQYF. The CDR3 region has the DNA TGTGCCAGCAGTGAAAACAGGTTAAGAGACGAGCAGTACTTC.

The table lists this clonotype with many counts. This chain links TRBV3-1 with TRBJ1-2, with TRBD1 matching over 9 bases. V gave up 6 bases and J gave up 7 bases; unmatched junction bases: 9. Germline assignment: CDR1 LGHDT and CDR2 YNNKEL (reference sequence). CDR3 length equals 14 residues. The CDR3 protein is CASSATGGSGGYTF. The DNA for the CDR3 is TGTGCCAGCAGTGCAACAGGGGGCTCTGGTGGCTACACCTTC.

This clonotype has just a few counts. The V call is TRBV2, the J call TRBJ1-5; TRBD1 matches at 9 bases. V lost 6 bases and J lost 10; bases outside the gene matches: 19. Germline V gene lookup returns CDR1 SNHLY and CDR2 FYNNEI. This CDR3 is built from 17 residues. CDR3 amino acids: CASRMTYRDRVAQPQHF. The CDR3 DNA reads as TGTGCCAGCAGGATGACCTATAGGGACAGGGTGGCTCAACCCCAGCATTTT.

This clonotype was picked up many times. The CDR3 sequence: CASSGVGGDRFGYGYTF. DNA of the CDR3: TGTGCCAGCAGTGGAGTAGGGGGCGATAGGTTCGGCTATGGCTACACCTTC. The V call is TRBV2, the J call TRBJ1-2; the match to TRBD1 covers 7 bases. The trim removed 4 bases at V and 4 bases at J, leaving 15 bases unmatched. Germline-derived CDR1 and CDR2 are SNHLY and FYNNEI. The CDR3 contains 17 residues. The variable domain in full, with the rest retrieved from reference TRBV2 and TRBJ1-2, is EPEVTQTPSHQVTQMGQEVILRCVPISNHLYFYWYRQILGQKVEFLVSFYNNEISEKSEIFDDQFSVERPDGSNFTLKIRSTKLEDSAMYFCASSGVGGDRFGYGYTFGSGTRLTVV.

The chain has TRBV7-6 and TRBJ2-7; weak D call: TRBD2 (6 bases). The length of the CDR3 is 15 residues. V lost 6 bases and J lost 1, with 16 bases in between. The germline gives CDR1 SGHVS, CDR2 FNYEAQ. In nucleotides, the CDR3 is TGTGCCAGCAGTTCAGGTGTAGCGGAGTCCTACGAGCAGTACTTC. Translated: CASSSGVAESYEQYF.

This clonotype was counted only a few times. The chain uses TRBV7-9 and TRBJ1-2; no clear D gene. Germline V lookup: CDR1 SEHNR, CDR2 FQNEAQ (reference sequence). This CDR3 has 14 amino acids. The V end was cut by 1 base, the J end by 3 bases, with 9 bases between. CDR3 coding DNA: TGTGCCAGCAGCTTAGGTCCCGGAGACTATGGCTACACCTTC. It translates to CASSLGPGDYGYTF.

In its sample, this clonotype was seen many times. This sequence joins TRBV28 and TRBJ2-3; no firm D call. The CDR3 runs 14 residues. V lost 7 bases and J 4 bases, leaving 15 bases between the germline ends. CDR1 is MDHEN and CDR2 is SYDVKM in the germline V gene. The CDR3 protein is CASTNAGYADTQYF. The DNA of the CDR3 is TGTGCCAGCACCAACGCCGGGTATGCAGATACGCAGTATTTT.

This clonotype appeared many times. The chain couples TRBV29-1 to TRBJ1-1; 7 nucleotides agree with TRBD1. The J segment lost 3 bases and the V segment lost 6 bases, leaving 13 bases of the junction unmatched. The CDR3 loop spans 15 amino acids. Germline assignment: CDR1 SQVTM and CDR2 ANQGSEA. The CDR3 nucleotides are TGCAGCGTACCCTGGGATGACAGGGAGTACACTGAAGCTTTCTTT. It translates to CSVPWDDREYTEAFF.

This chain connects TRBV11-2 to TRBJ2-4; either TRBD1 or TRBD2 may fit D (10 bases each). CDR1 SGHAT and CDR2 FQNNGV come from the germline V gene. Trimming cost V 3 bases and J 0 bases, with 27 bases left between them. CDR3 length: 21 residues. For the CDR3, the DNA is TGTGCCAGCAGCTTCCTACTAGCGGGGACAGGGGAAACGCTAGCCAAAAACATTCAGTACTTC. It codes for CASSFLLAGTGETLAKNIQYF.

In nucleotides, the CDR3 is TGTGCCACCACGGCGACGGGGGGCGACGAGACCCAGTACTTC. Translated, it gives CATTATGGDETQYF. V gene TRBV24-1 combines with J gene TRBJ2-5; weak D call: TRBD2 (7 bases). The CDR3 totals 14 residues. Germline loops: CDR1 KGHDR, CDR2 SFDVKD. Trimming pared 8 bases from V and 5 bases from J, leaving 17 bases between.

This clonotype has just a few counts. The V call is TRBV6-5, the J call TRBJ1-6; D might be TRBD1 (6 bases). The CDR3 runs 17 residues. CDR1 and CDR2 from the germline V gene are MNHEY and SVGAGI. V lost 2 bases and J 6 bases, leaving 17 bases between the germline ends. CDR3: CASSYRLVRGANSPLHF. As DNA, the CDR3 is TGTGCCAGCAGTTACCGATTAGTCAGGGGAGCTAATTCACCCCTCCACTTT.

This chain joins TRBV9 and TRBJ1-6, with TRBD1 identical over 7 bases. In germline, CDR1 is SGDLS, CDR2 YYNGEE. V lost 4 bases and J lost 9; bases outside the gene matches: 10. The CDR3 sequence is 15 residues long. In DNA, the CDR3 is TGTGCCAGCAGCCCTAGACAGGGTGAGGGTTCACCCCTCCACTTT. Amino acids: CASSPRQGEGSPLHF.

The chain is built from TRBV4-2 and TRBJ2-1; either TRBD1 or TRBD2 may fit D (5 bases each). The germline V gene has CDR1 LGHNA and CDR2 YNFKEQ. Trimming cost V 2 bases and J 12 bases, with 23 bases left between them. This CDR3 region has 16 residues. As DNA, the CDR3 is TGTGCCAGCAGCCAAAACAGAGGGACGACGTACAGTGTGCAGTTCTTC. Encoded protein: CASSQNRGTTYSVQFF.